The 5 T cell receptor beta chains below all came from one sample that was sequenced in a study of identical twins. TCRdb reprocessed the 5' RACE reads with MiXCR, giving one entry per CDR3 protein. The sample includes more than 400,000 distinct CDR3 sequences, around 15% of them seen just once. These same records also appear under a second study, on yellow fever vaccine responses in identical twins.

Material: CD4+ T cells sorted from blood. These receptors were collected from a woman aged 18-29 years in good health.

This clonotype came up many times. The chain's CDR3 is CASSLGTRGYNEQFF. The CDR3, as DNA: TGCGCCAGCAGTCTCGGGACTCGGGGTTACAATGAGCAGTTCTTC. The V gene is TRBV5-1, the J gene TRBJ2-1; D perhaps matches TRBD2 (6 bases). V was trimmed by 5 bases and J by 4 bases, leaving 16 bases between them. CDR1 and CDR2 from the germline V gene are SGHRS and YFSETQ. This CDR3 contains 15 residues.

This clonotype was observed a handful of times. The rearrangement links TRBV20-1 to TRBJ2-5; 11 nucleotides agree with TRBD2. The germline gives CDR1 DFQATT, CDR2 SNEGSKA (reference sequence). The CDR3 totals 15 residues. Unmatched junction bases numbered 10, after V lost 6 bases and J lost 4 bases. The CDR3 here is CSALAGGIFRETQYF. CDR3 coding DNA: TGCAGTGCGCTAGCGGGAGGTATCTTTCGAGAGACCCAGTACTTC.

The rearrangement links TRBV24-1 to TRBJ1-1, with TRBD1 as a possible D gene (5 bases). This CDR3 has 14 residues. Germline CDR1 reads KGHDR; CDR2 reads SFDVKD. V was clipped by 8 bases and J by 4 bases, with 16 bases between them. This CDR3 is CATNVGGSATEAFF. CDR3 sequence (DNA): TGTGCCACCAACGTCGGGGGGTCGGCCACTGAAGCTTTCTTT.

The V gene is TRBV5-7, the J gene TRBJ2-7; D uncertain. TRBV5-7 is an ORF for which the function is uncertain. V lost 0 bases, J lost 3 bases, and 16 bases lay in between. The CDR3 loop spans 16 amino acids. CDR3 sequence (DNA): TGTGCCAGCAGCTTGGCCCACGGCAGAGAGATCTACGAGCAGTACTTC. Translated, it gives CASSLAHGREIYEQYF.

This clonotype has a handful of counts. The chain uses TRBV27 and TRBJ2-3; TRBD2 agrees at 8 bases. Germline assignment: CDR1 MNHEY and CDR2 SMNVEV (reference sequence). The CDR3 is made up of 16 amino acids. The trim removed 6 bases at V and 4 bases at J, leaving 12 bases unmatched. CDR3 DNA sequence: TGTGCCAGCAGGGGTCGGAATGGACTAGCCCCAGATACGCAGTATTTT. Translating it yields CASRGRNGLAPDTQYF.